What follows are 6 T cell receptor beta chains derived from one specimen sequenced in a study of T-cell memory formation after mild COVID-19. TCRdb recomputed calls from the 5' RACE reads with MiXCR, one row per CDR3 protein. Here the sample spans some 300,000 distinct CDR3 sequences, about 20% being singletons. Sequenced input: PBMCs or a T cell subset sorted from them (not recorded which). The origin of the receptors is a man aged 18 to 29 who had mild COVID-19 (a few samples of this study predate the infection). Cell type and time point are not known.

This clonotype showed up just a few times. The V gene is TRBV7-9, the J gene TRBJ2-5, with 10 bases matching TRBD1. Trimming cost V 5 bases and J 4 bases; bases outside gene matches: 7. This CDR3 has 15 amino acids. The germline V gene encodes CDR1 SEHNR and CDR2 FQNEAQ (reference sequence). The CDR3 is CASSPRDRGIETQYF. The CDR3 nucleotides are TGTGCCAGCAGCCCCCGGGACAGGGGTATAGAGACCCAGTACTTC.

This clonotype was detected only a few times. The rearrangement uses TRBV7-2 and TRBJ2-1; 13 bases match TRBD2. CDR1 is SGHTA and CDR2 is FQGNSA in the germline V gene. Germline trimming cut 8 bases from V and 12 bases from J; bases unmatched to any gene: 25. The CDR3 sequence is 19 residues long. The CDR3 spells CASSPVERLAGGLDSWQFF. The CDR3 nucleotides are TGTGCCAGCTCGCCCGTCGAGAGACTAGCGGGGGGACTCGACTCCTGGCAGTTCTTC.

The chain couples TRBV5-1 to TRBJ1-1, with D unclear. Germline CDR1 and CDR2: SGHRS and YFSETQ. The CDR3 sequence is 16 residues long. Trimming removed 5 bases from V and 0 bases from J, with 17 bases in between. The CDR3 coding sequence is TGCGCCAGCAGACACCCATCTGGAGGTATGAACACTGAAGCTTTCTTT. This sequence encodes CASRHPSGGMNTEAFF.

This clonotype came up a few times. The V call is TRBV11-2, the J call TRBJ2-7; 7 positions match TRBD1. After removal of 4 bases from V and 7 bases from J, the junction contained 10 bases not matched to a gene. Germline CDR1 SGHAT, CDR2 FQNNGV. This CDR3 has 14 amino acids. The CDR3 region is CASSSWDSREEQYV. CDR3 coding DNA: TGTGCCAGCAGCTCCTGGGACAGCAGGGAGGAGCAGTACGTC.

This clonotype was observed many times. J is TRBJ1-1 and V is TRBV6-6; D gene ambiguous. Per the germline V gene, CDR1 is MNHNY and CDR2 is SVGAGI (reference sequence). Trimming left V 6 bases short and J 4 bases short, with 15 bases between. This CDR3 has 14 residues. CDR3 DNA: TGTGCCAGCAGCCGAAAGCCCTACAGCACTGAAGCTTTCTTT. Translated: CASSRKPYSTEAFF.

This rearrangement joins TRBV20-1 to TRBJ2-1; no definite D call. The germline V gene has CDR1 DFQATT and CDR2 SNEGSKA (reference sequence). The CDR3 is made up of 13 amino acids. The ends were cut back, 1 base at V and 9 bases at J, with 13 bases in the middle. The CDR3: CSARVRPGPEQFF. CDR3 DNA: TGCAGTGCTAGAGTACGGCCTGGCCCTGAGCAGTTCTTC.